This is a list of T cell receptor beta chains from one sample in a study of graft-versus-host responses after intestinal transplantation. Antigens for these TCRs are unknown. Clones were read by immunoSEQ multiplex PCR, and TCRdb kept only the in-frame ones, dropping some. The sample records 99,000 or so clones, less than 90% being singletons. The starting material was unstimulated CD4+ T cells sorted from spleen or lymph node cells, obtained before intestinal transplant. The receptors originated from a human donor who received an intestinal transplant. Both conserved end residues are part of each CDR3. A D gene is named only where the DNA matches it firmly. Not every row has a clone size; where given, it reads once, few, many or a size class.

D gene,V gene,clone size,J gene,CDR3 length,CDR3 protein,CDR3 DNA
.,TRBV7-2,.,TRBJ2-5,15,CASSDRGAVVETQYF,TGTGCCAGCAGCGACCGCGGGGCGGTCGTAGAGACCCAGTACTTC
.,TRBV6-1,.,TRBJ2-6,12,CASSAGANVLTF,TGTGCCAGCAGTGCTGGGGCCAACGTCCTGACTTTC
.,TRBV29-1,.,TRBJ1-1,12,CSVASGDTEAFF,TGCAGCGTCGCTAGCGGAGACACTGAAGCTTTCTTT
TRBD1,TRBV5-1,.,TRBJ2-7,15,CASSSGQGAAYEQYF,TGCGCCAGCAGCTCCGGACAGGGGGCGGCGTACGAGCAGTACTTC
.,TRBV6-5,.,TRBJ2-7,13,CASRARGRGEQYF,TGTGCCAGCAGAGCCCGGGGGCGAGGGGAGCAGTACTTC
.,TRBV19,.,TRBJ2-2,16,CASSIGTGGYTGELFF,TGTGCCAGTAGTATAGGCACGGGGGGCTACACCGGGGAGCTGTTTTTT
.,TRBV7-2,.,TRBJ1-1,14,CASSLYRAGTEAFF,TGTGCCAGCAGCTTATACAGGGCGGGGACTGAAGCTTTCTTT
.,TRBV4-2,.,TRBJ2-5,15,CASSQDFERRVTQYF,TGTGCCAGCAGCCAAGATTTCGAGAGGAGGGTGACCCAGTACTTC
TRBD1,TRBV27,.,TRBJ2-1,16,CASSSSGQGVANEQFF,TGTGCCAGCAGTTCCTCGGGACAGGGGGTCGCAAATGAGCAGTTCTTC
.,TRBV20-1,.,TRBJ2-5,11,CSATFSETQYF,TGCAGTGCTACCTTCTCAGAGACCCAGTACTTC
TRBD1,TRBV7-3,.,TRBJ2-3,16,CASSLSPGTGRNTQYF,TGTGCCAGCAGCCTCTCCCCCGGGACAGGGAGAAATACGCAGTATTTT
.,TRBV5-1,.,TRBJ2-5,15,CASSLGVSSRETQYF,TGCGCCAGCAGCTTGGGGGTTAGTTCGCGTGAGACCCAGTACTTC
.,TRBV7-3,.,TRBJ2-7,13,CASSPDNSYEQYF,TGTGCCAGCAGCCCCGACAACTCCTACGAGCAGTACTTC
TRBD2,TRBV5-1,.,TRBJ2-1,15,CASTGLAGGQDEQFF,TGCGCCAGCACTGGACTAGCGGGGGGGCAAGATGAGCAGTTCTTC
.,TRBV18,few,TRBJ1-1,13,CASSTGVHTEAFF,TGTGCCAGCTCTACTGGGGTACACACTGAAGCTTTCTTT
.,TRBV7-3,.,TRBJ2-7,14,CASSPQGGAGEQYF,TGTGCCAGCAGCCCCCAAGGGGGGGCAGGTGAGCAGTACTTC
.,TRBV7-3,.,TRBJ2-5,14,CASSPSTGRGTQYF,TGTGCCAGCAGCCCCTCGACAGGGCGGGGGACCCAGTACTTC
.,TRBV7-9,once,TRBJ2-2,14,CASSLALGTGELFF,TGTGCCAGCAGCTTAGCGCTGGGCACCGGGGAGCTGTTTTTT
TRBD1,TRBV23-1,.,TRBJ1-4,20,CASSPPSTGGDRATNEKLFF,TGCGCCAGCAGTCCGCCCTCGACAGGGGGAGACAGGGCAACTAATGAAAAACTGTTTTTT